This T cell receptor beta chain was observed in a study of OX40 agonist ivuxolimab in advanced cancers. In the study overall: Ivuxolimab was a fully human IgG2 agonistic monoclonal antibody targeting the costimulatory receptor OX40 (CD134). Intravenous ivuxolimab was administered to patients every 2 weeks at six dose levels: 0.01, 0.1, 0.3, 1.5, 3 and 10 mg/kg. Of the approximately 50 dose-escalation patients, hepatocellular carcinoma was present in 19, melanoma in roughly 15, renal cell carcinoma in 9 and head and neck cancer in 9. A male proportion of 82.7% and a mean age of roughly 58 years, ranging from 23 to 79, were recorded for the dose-escalation cohort. Prior anti-PD-1, anti-PD-L1 or anti-CTLA-4 therapy was permitted, and checkpoint inhibitors had been received by roughly 40% of dose-escalation patients. Partial responses occurred in three dose-escalation patients: two with cutaneous melanoma and one with hepatocellular carcinoma. The point of sequencing TCRbeta in the periphery was to test whether ivuxolimab changed TCR sequence diversity and drove clonal T-cell expansion. The paper covers the monotherapy dose-escalation part of the phase I ivuxolimab trial, which included N = 52 patients. Here is what the overall study found, with its caveats: In partial responders in the 0.1-3.0 mg/kg groups, normalized peripheral clonal expansion was found to be among the lowest, especially among CD8+ T cells. Low levels of normalized T-cell clonal expansion were also seen in some patients who did not respond. The antigen specificity of the peripheral T cells that underwent clonal expansion was not determined. After ivuxolimab, CD8+ T cells had more expanded clones than CD4+ T cells on average. Clonal expansion of both CD4+ and CD8+ blood T cells was observed from baseline to week 6 at doses 0.1 to 3.0 mg/kg.

Genomic DNA was isolated from the sorted cells so that the TCRbeta CDR3 region could be sequenced. The immunoSEQ Assay was used for sequencing of TCRbeta CDR3 regions. Here the immuneACCESS table is served through TCRdb, limited to in-frame sequences with V and J called. Missing clones are a known gap in these copies; in checked studies unresolved V genes cover under half, and the rest lacks a known reason. This sample holds about 100,000 clones; around nine tenths were observed only once. Around 0.15% of the sample is taken by the ten largest. As encoded in the germline V gene, CDR1 is SGHNT while CDR2 is YENEEA. Deletion took 1 base off V and 6 bases off J, with a span of 9 bases between the germline ends. The CDR3 numbers 14 residues from cysteine through phenylalanine. The kept DNA is CDR3 alone, 42 bases in frame from the first base. Of note for this clone: Its antigen remains unidentified. It has no much larger one-base neighbor in the sample; base qualities were not kept.

Patients with autoimmune disease history or receiving systemic immunosuppression were excluded from the trial. Peripheral blood for TCR sequencing was collected from all dose cohorts at baseline, on cycle 4 day 1, and on cycle 7 day 1. Samples were obtained from an open-label, multicenter, first-in-human phase I dose-escalation trial of ivuxolimab. The trial enrolled adults with locally advanced or metastatic head and neck squamous cell, hepatocellular, melanoma or renal cell carcinoma. Before TCR sequencing, CD4+ T cells and CD8+ T cells were sorted from peripheral blood as separate populations. This TCR was sampled from an adult with an advanced solid tumor such as melanoma, head and neck, liver or kidney cancer. The chain uses TRBV11-3 and TRBJ2-2; a tentative D call is TRBD1 (6 bases match). The material sequenced was CD4+ or CD8+ T cells sorted from blood, taken in a trial of the OX40 agonist ivuxolimab. CDR3 sequence: CASSLVRGAGELFF. In nucleotides, the sequence is TGTGCCAGCAGCTTAGTCAGGGGCGCCGGGGAGCTGTTTTTT.